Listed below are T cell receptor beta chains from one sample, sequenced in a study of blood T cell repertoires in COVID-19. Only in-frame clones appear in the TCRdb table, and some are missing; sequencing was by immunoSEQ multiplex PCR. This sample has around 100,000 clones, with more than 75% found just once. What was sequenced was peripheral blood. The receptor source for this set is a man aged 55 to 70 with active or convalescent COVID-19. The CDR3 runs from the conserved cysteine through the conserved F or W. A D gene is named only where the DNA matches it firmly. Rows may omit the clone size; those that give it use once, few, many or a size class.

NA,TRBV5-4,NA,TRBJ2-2,CASSLQGGGELFF,TGTGCCAGCAGCTTGCAGGGTGGCGGGGAGCTGTTTTTT
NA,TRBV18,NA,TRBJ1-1,CASSPQGVTNTEAFF,TGTGCCAGCTCACCACAGGGGGTTACGAACACTGAAGCTTTCTTT
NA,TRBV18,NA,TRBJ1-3,CASSPPTGHSGNTIYF,TGTGCCAGCTCACCACCGACAGGCCACTCTGGAAACACCATATATTTT
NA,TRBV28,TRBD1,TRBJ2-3,CASSSPGTGFADTQYF,TGTGCCAGCAGTTCCCCCGGGACAGGGTTTGCAGATACGCAGTATTTT
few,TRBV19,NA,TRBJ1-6,CASSIGRNSPLHF,TGTGCCAGTAGTATCGGTCGGAATTCACCCCTCCACTTT
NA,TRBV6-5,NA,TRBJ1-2,CASRSQGVNGYTF,TGTGCCAGCCGCTCCCAAGGGGTGAATGGCTACACCTTC
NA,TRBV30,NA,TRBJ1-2,CAWSPGYGYTF,TGTGCCTGGAGTCCAGGGTATGGCTACACCTTC
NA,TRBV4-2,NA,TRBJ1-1,CASSRPGHLTEAFF,TGTGCCAGCAGCCGCCCGGGACACCTCACTGAAGCTTTCTTT
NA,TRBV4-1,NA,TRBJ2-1,CASSQGPGNEQFF,TGCGCCAGCAGCCAAGGGCCGGGGAATGAGCAGTTCTTC
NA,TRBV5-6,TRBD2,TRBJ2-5,CASTEGLAVYRGGKTQYF,TGTGCCAGCACCGAGGGACTAGCGGTCTACCGGGGCGGCAAGACCCAGTACTTC
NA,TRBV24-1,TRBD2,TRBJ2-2,CATSDTGTSGRPNTGELFF,TGTGCCACCAGTGACACTGGGACTAGCGGGAGACCGAACACCGGGGAGCTGTTTTTT
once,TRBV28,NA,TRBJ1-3,CASFTGGYSGNTIYF,TGTGCCTCATTTACGGGGGGCTACTCTGGAAACACCATATATTTT
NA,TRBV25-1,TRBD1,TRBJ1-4,CASRIQGAPGGGEKLFF,TGTGCCAGCAGAATACAGGGGGCGCCTGGGGGCGGGGAAAAACTGTTTTTT
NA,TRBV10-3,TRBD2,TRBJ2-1,CAIRGTSGSSYNEQFF,TGTGCCATCAGAGGGACTAGCGGGAGCTCCTACAATGAGCAGTTCTTC
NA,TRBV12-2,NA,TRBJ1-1,CASRLRFAVGGEAFF,TGTGCAAGTCGCTTAAGATTCGCCGTCGGGGGTGAAGCTTTCTTT
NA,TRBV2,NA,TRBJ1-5,CASSVWGGNQPQHF,TGTGCCAGCAGTGTTTGGGGAGGCAATCAGCCCCAGCATTTT
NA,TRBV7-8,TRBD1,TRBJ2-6,CASSRTGDSGANVLTF,TGTGCCAGCAGCCGGACAGGGGACTCTGGGGCCAACGTCCTGACTTTC
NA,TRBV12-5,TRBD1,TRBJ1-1,CASGLDRAGEAFF,TGTGCTAGTGGGCTCGACAGGGCTGGCGAAGCTTTCTTT
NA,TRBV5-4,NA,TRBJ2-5,CASSLTVTEETQYF,TGTGCCAGCAGCCTAACAGTTACCGAAGAGACCCAGTACTTC
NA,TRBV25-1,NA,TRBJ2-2,CASSARRGGRTGELFF,TGTGCCAGCAGTGCAAGAAGGGGGGGTCGCACCGGGGAGCTGTTTTTT
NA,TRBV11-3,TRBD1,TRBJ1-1,CASSSTGWNTEAFF,TGTGCCAGCAGCTCGACAGGGTGGAACACTGAAGCTTTCTTT
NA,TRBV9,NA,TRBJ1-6,CASSPRTAQNSPLHF,TGTGCCAGCAGCCCCCGGACAGCGCAAAATTCACCCCTCCACTTT
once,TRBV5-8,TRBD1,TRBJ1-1,CASSWGDRDEREAFF,TGTGCCAGCAGCTGGGGGGACAGGGACGAGAGGGAAGCTTTCTTT
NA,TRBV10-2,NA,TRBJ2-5,CASSESSGLGETQYF,TGCGCCAGCAGTGAGTCGAGCGGGTTAGGGGAGACCCAGTACTTC
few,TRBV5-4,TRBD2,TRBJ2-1,CASSSTSDTYNEQFF,TGTGCCAGCAGCTCAACTAGCGATACCTACAATGAGCAGTTCTTC
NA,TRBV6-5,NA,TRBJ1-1,CASRASSSGNTEAFF,TGTGCCAGCAGGGCCTCGTCTAGTGGGAACACTGAAGCTTTCTTT
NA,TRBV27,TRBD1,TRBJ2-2,CASSPTGPNTGELFF,TGTGCCAGCAGCCCGACAGGGCCGAACACCGGGGAGCTGTTTTTT
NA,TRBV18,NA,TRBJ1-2,CASSSDRTYGYTF,TGTGCCAGCTCAAGCGACAGAACTTATGGCTACACCTTC
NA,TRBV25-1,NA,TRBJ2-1,CASTRVENEQFF,TGTGCCAGCACCAGGGTAGAGAATGAGCAGTTCTTC
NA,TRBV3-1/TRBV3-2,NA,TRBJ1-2,CASSQDLQAYNYGYTF,TGTGCCAGCAGCCAAGATCTCCAGGCGTATAACTATGGCTACACCTTC
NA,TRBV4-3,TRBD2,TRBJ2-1,CASSQGFSGGYNEQFF,TGCGCCAGCAGCCAGGGCTTTAGCGGGGGCTACAATGAGCAGTTCTTC
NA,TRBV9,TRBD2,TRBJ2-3,CASSKTSAGTDTQYF,TGTGCCAGCAGCAAAACTAGCGCGGGGACAGATACGCAGTATTTT
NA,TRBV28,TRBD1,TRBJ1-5,CATFRTGYSNQPQHF,TGTGCCACCTTTCGGACAGGGTATAGCAATCAGCCCCAGCATTTT
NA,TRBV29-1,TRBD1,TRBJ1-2,CSVEALPGQGENYGYTF,TGCAGCGTTGAGGCCCTACCGGGACAGGGGGAAAACTATGGCTACACCTTC
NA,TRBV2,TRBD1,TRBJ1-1,CASSDGTGGTEAFF,TGTGCCAGCAGTGATGGGACAGGGGGGACCGAAGCTTTCTTT
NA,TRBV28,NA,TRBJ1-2,CASTSGHIQGYTF,TGTGCCAGCACCTCAGGGCACATTCAGGGCTACACCTTC
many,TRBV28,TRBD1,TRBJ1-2,CASSTYGDSYGYTF,TGTGCCAGCAGTACCTACGGGGACAGCTATGGCTACACCTTC
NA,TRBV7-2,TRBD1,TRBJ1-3,CASSLGTGGNTIYF,TGTGCCAGCAGCTTAGGGACAGGAGGAAACACCATATATTTT
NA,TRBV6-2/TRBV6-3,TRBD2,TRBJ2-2,CASSWTSPGELFF,TGTGCCAGCAGTTGGACTAGTCCCGGGGAGCTGTTTTTT
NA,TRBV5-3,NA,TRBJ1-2,CARSDTRRGFVLLCYTF,TGTGCCAGAAGCGACACCCGGAGGGGCTTTGTATTACTCTGCTACACCTTC
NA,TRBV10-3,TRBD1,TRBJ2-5,CAIRPGQQETQYF,TGTGCCATCAGACCGGGACAGCAAGAGACCCAGTACTTC
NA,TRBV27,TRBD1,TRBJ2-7,CASRAGTGNSYEQYF,TGTGCCAGCAGAGCCGGGACAGGTAATTCCTACGAGCAGTACTTC
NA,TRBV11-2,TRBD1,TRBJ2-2,CASIRDRGNTGELFF,TGTGCCAGCATCCGGGACAGGGGAAACACCGGGGAGCTGTTTTTT
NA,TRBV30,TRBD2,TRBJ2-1,CAWTPRTSVNEQFF,TGTGCCTGGACCCCCAGGACTAGCGTCAATGAGCAGTTCTTC
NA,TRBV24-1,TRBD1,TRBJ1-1,CATQQGVNTEAFF,TGTGCCACCCAACAGGGGGTGAACACTGAAGCTTTCTTT
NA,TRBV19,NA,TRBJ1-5,CASSIVGQLNQPQHF,TGTGCCAGTAGTATAGTTGGACAGCTAAATCAGCCCCAGCATTTT
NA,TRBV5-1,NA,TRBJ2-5,CASGTGGGQETQYF,TGCGCCAGTGGAACAGGGGGAGGGCAAGAGACCCAGTACTTC
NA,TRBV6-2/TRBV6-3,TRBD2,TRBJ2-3,CASSYISGSRTDTQYF,TGTGCCAGCAGTTACATTAGCGGGAGTCGCACAGATACGCAGTATTTT
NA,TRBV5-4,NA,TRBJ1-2,CASSRHGEGYGYTF,TGTGCCAGCAGCCGCCACGGCGAGGGCTATGGCTACACCTTC
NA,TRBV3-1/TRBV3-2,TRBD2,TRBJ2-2,CASSHLGLAGPGTGELFF,TGTGCCAGCAGCCACTTGGGACTAGCGGGACCCGGCACCGGGGAGCTGTTTTTT
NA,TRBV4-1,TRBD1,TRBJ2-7,CASSLRNSDPRRGPYEQYF,TGCGCCAGCAGCCTCCGAAACTCCGACCCGAGAAGGGGGCCCTACGAGCAGTACTTC
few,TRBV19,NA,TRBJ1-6,CASNPGLFSPLHF,TGTGCCAGTAATCCGGGACTCTTCTCACCCCTCCACTTT
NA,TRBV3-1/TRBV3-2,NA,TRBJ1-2,CASSASYGYTF,TGTGCCAGCAGCGCCAGCTATGGCTACACCTTC
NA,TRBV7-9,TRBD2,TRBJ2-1,CASSKAVREAAKGQFF,TGTGCCAGCAGCAAGGCGGTGCGGGAGGCCGCCAAAGGGCAGTTCTTC
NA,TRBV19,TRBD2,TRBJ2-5,CASSITPGLAGQETQYF,TGTGCCAGTAGTATAACGCCGGGACTAGCGGGGCAAGAGACCCAGTACTTC